A single sample gave rise to the 18 T cell receptor beta chains below, sequenced in a study of identical twins. TCRdb re-called the 5' RACE reads with MiXCR, one entry per CDR3 protein. This sample yields roughly 350,000 distinct CDR3 sequences, of which around 9.7% are seen a single time; more than 8% belongs to the top ten. The specimen sequenced was naive T cells sorted from blood. The receptor source for this set is a woman in her 50s in good health.

This clonotype was counted many times. The genes are TRBV14 and TRBJ2-5, with unresolved D. V was clipped by 0 bases and J by 2 bases, with 13 bases between them. The germline gives CDR1 SGHDN, CDR2 FVKESK. This CDR3 spans 16 amino acids. This CDR3 is CASSQDGPLLQETQYF. The CDR3 nucleotides read TGTGCCAGCAGCCAAGATGGGCCCCTTCTACAAGAGACCCAGTACTTC.

In its sample, this clonotype was seen many times. The rearrangement uses TRBV20-1 and TRBJ2-1, with D possibly matching TRBD2 (6 bases). Germline V gene sequence: CDR1 DFQATT, CDR2 SNEGSKA (reference sequence). V gave up 3 bases and J gave up 5 bases, with 14 bases separating them. The length of the CDR3 is 14 residues. CDR3 sequence reads: CSASVQRAHNEQFF. DNA of the CDR3: TGCAGTGCTAGCGTCCAGCGGGCACACAATGAGCAGTTCTTC.

This sequence joins TRBV5-5 and TRBJ2-1; possibly TRBD2 for D (6 bases). V lost 4 bases to trimming and J lost 7 bases, with 18 bases between them. In germline, CDR1 is SGHKS, CDR2 YYEKEE (reference sequence). This CDR3 is 15 amino acids long. The CDR3 loop reads CASSAGTLGANEQFF. The CDR3 DNA is TGTGCCAGCAGCGCGGGGACTCTAGGGGCTAATGAGCAGTTCTTC.

There are a few counts of this clonotype. The chain uses TRBV20-1 and TRBJ1-2; 10 bases fit TRBD1. V was pared by 1 base and J by 7 bases, with 3 bases of the junction left unmatched. Germline V gene data show CDR1 as DFQATT and CDR2 as SNEGSKA (reference sequence). The CDR3 loop spans 13 amino acids. In nucleotides, the CDR3 is TGCAGTGCTAGAGGACAGGGGGCGGGTGGCTACACCTTC. Translated, it gives CSARGQGAGGYTF.

This clonotype was observed many times. The chain joins TRBV27 to TRBJ2-5; D gene unclear. CDR3 size: 13 residues. Trimming cost V 5 bases and J 0 bases, with 7 bases left between them. From germline, CDR1 is MNHEY and CDR2 SMNVEV (reference sequence). CDR3 DNA sequence: TGTGCCAGCAGTCTGATCGACCAAGAGACCCAGTACTTC. As protein: CASSLIDQETQYF.

The chain links TRBV4-1 to TRBJ1-5; D possibly corresponds to TRBD1 (6 bases). CDR3 length: 18 amino acids. Trimming took off 1 base at V and 7 bases at J, with 23 bases between the two ends. Per the germline V gene, CDR1 is MGHRA and CDR2 is YSYEKL. The CDR3 sequence: CASSQGGGMGGLRQPQHF. For the CDR3, the DNA is TGCGCCAGCAGCCAAGGAGGGGGGATGGGCGGTCTCCGGCAGCCCCAGCATTTT.

This CDR3 is CASSTSFQPDTQYF. Here the CDR3 DNA reads TGTGCCAGCAGCACTAGCTTTCAACCAGATACGCAGTATTTT. The chain joins TRBV6-4 to TRBJ2-3, with TRBD2 as a possible D gene (6 bases). The CDR3 totals 14 residues. Trimming removed 6 bases from V and 4 bases from J, with 14 bases in between. Germline CDR1 is MRHNA and CDR2 is SNTAGT.

V is TRBV20-1 and J is TRBJ2-3; 10 bases are a match to TRBD2. Per the germline V gene, CDR1 is DFQATT and CDR2 is SNEGSKA (reference sequence). This CDR3 has 16 amino acids. After removal of 5 bases from V and 4 bases from J, the junction contained 12 bases not matched to a gene. DNA of the CDR3: TGCAGTGCTGGGGGAGCGGGAGGGCCATCCGCAGATACGCAGTATTTT. Translated, it gives CSAGGAGGPSADTQYF.

This clonotype showed up just a few times. This chain links TRBV5-1 with TRBJ1-6; a weak D match, TRBD1 (6 bases). CDR3 length: 16 residues. Trimming pared 1 base from V and 7 bases from J, leaving 15 bases between. Germline V lookup: CDR1 SGHRS, CDR2 YFSETQ. The CDR3 DNA sequence: TGCGCCAGCAGCTTGTCGAACAGGGAGGGGAATTCACCCCTCCACTTT. It encodes CASSLSNREGNSPLHF.

The chain combines TRBV4-2 with TRBJ2-5; 9 positions match TRBD2. CDR1 and CDR2 from the germline V gene are LGHNA and YNFKEQ. The CDR3 has 14 amino acids. The ends lost 4 bases at V and 5 bases at J; junction bases unmatched: 5. The CDR3 sequence: CASSLAGGDETQYF. The CDR3 nucleotides are TGTGCCAGCAGCCTGGCGGGGGGGGATGAGACCCAGTACTTC.

This clonotype was seen more than once but under ten times. V and J are TRBV6-4 and TRBJ2-2; 12 bases match TRBD2. Per germline, CDR1 MRHNA and CDR2 SNTAGT. V was pared by 4 bases and J by 7 bases, with 1 base of the junction left unmatched. The CDR3 has 14 residues. The CDR3 bases are TGTGCCAGCAGTGGACTAGCGGGAGTCGGGGAGCTGTTTTTT. It is translated as CASSGLAGVGELFF.

The chain joins TRBV12-3 or TRBV12-4 to TRBJ2-2; TRBD1 or TRBD2 may be the D gene (5 bases each). Between the trimmed V and J ends, which lost 3 bases and 5 bases, there was a span of 10 bases. The CDR3 consists of 14 residues. This chain's CDR3 is CASSLGRATGELFF. Written as DNA, the CDR3 is TGTGCCAGCAGTTTGGGGCGGGCGACCGGGGAGCTGTTTTTT.

V is TRBV27 and J is TRBJ1-5, with a tentative D call TRBD1 (6 bases). The V and J ends lost 6 bases and 4 bases respectively, with 25 bases between them. Germline CDR1 and CDR2: MNHEY and SMNVEV (reference sequence). The CDR3 is 18 residues long. The CDR3: CASRPTEGGQNRNQPQHF. In DNA form, the CDR3 reads TGTGCCAGCAGACCGACCGAGGGAGGACAGAACCGAAATCAGCCCCAGCATTTT.

The genes are TRBV24-1 and TRBJ2-3; 8 nucleotides align to TRBD2. V shed 9 bases, J shed 6 bases, and the junction held 10 bases outside the gene matches. This CDR3 comprises 14 residues. Germline V gene lookup returns CDR1 KGHDR and CDR2 SFDVKD. The CDR3 spells CATAGTRAGDTQYF. DNA for the CDR3: TGTGCCACCGCCGGGACTAGAGCGGGCGATACGCAGTATTTT.

A few counts support this clonotype. The chain combines TRBV5-1 with TRBJ2-1; 7 nucleotides match TRBD1. The CDR3 runs to 15 residues. The V and J ends lost 1 base and 5 bases, in that order; junction bases with no gene match: 6. Germline V gene lookup returns CDR1 SGHRS and CDR2 YFSETQ. DNA of the CDR3: TGCGCCAGCAGCTTGACAGCCAGGGGGAACAATGAGCAGTTCTTC. It encodes CASSLTARGNNEQFF.

This clonotype was found once. J is TRBJ2-1 and V is TRBV24-1; TRBD1 might be the D (6 bases). This CDR3 has 17 amino acids. Germline assignment: CDR1 KGHDR and CDR2 SFDVKD. V was cut by 5 bases and J by 0 bases, with 16 bases left in between. DNA for the CDR3: TGTGCCACCAGTGCCTGCGTGACAGGCAACTCCTACAATGAGCAGTTCTTC. The encoded protein is CATSACVTGNSYNEQFF.

This clonotype was observed a few times. The rearrangement joins TRBV27 to TRBJ2-3; D is possibly TRBD1 (7 bases). This CDR3 spans 17 amino acids. CDR1 is MNHEY and CDR2 is SMNVEV in the germline V gene (reference sequence). Trimming left V 6 bases short and J 3 bases short, with 22 bases between. CDR3 amino acids: CASRSAGGRHSTDTQYF. The CDR3 DNA is TGTGCCAGCAGGTCGGCAGGGGGGCGCCACAGTACAGATACGCAGTATTTT.

V is TRBV10-2 and J is TRBJ2-5; no clear D gene. CDR3 length: 11 amino acids. Trimming shortened V by 2 bases and J by 5 bases, and 3 bases separated the two germline ends. The germline V gene encodes CDR1 WSHSY and CDR2 SAAADI. The CDR3 protein is CASSEMETQYF. In DNA form, the CDR3 reads TGCGCCAGCAGTGAGATGGAGACCCAGTACTTC.